This entry concerns a single TCR beta chain. The data derive from a study of blood T cell repertoires in COVID-19. Authors' analysis steps: Reference gene primers were amplified, and this amplification served to estimate nucleated cell counts. The repertoire was sequenced with immunoSEQ multiplex PCR; TCRdb's copy has only in-frame clones and lacks some. V, J and clone size reflect that table, while D and trimming were determined from the DNA. The sample consists of over 350,000 clones, around nine tenths of them appearing once. J was trimmed by 7 bases and V by 5 bases; bases with no gene match: 4. Germline V CDR1 and CDR2: MGHDK, SYGVNS. The CDR3 spans 14 residues.

This TCR derives from a woman aged 18-35 years with acute COVID-19. The sequencing input was PBMCs or T cells enriched from blood (not recorded which). The chain has TRBV25-1 and TRBJ2-2, with 10 bases aligning to TRBD1. Written as DNA, the CDR3 is TGTGCCAGCAGTCGGGGACAGGGGAACGGGGAGCTGTTTTTT. It specifies CASSRGQGNGELFF.